Reported below is one T cell receptor (beta chain). As yet, its antigen is unknown. This entry belongs to a study of T cell responses to AZD1222 COVID-19 vaccine. Assay used: immunoSEQ multiplex PCR; TCRdb lists only in-frame clones, some missing. Counted here are 100,000 to 150,000 clones, around nine tenths occurring once; the ten biggest clones make up less than 9%. The CDR3 spans 13 residues. In germline, CDR1 is SGHNT, CDR2 YYREEE (reference sequence). V lost 4 bases and J lost 8, with 12 bases in between. Study outcomes and limitations: A mostly white British donor set with more females was recruited, and clonal diversity was possibly underestimated. Per reports, nearly half of all spike-specific TCRs target regions that are unmutated in variants.

This specimen was peripheral blood, taken on day 0 of AZD1222 vaccination. The chain couples TRBV5-4 to TRBJ1-4; tentatively, D is TRBD1 (6 bases). The TCR comes from an adult in good health. The CDR3 DNA reads as TGTGCCAGCAGCCCCGCGGGGGGCGAAAAACTGTTTTTT. This sequence encodes CASSPAGGEKLFF.